The text below deals with one T cell receptor (beta chain). This clonotype was recorded many times. The antigen it recognizes is unknown. Base qualities are not at hand, and no much larger clone is one base apart. The sample is drawn from a study of neurological immune-mediated disorders (dated by TCRdb to the late 2010s). Turning to the overall study: The study compared peripheral blood TCR-beta repertoires of HTLV-I-associated myelopathy (HAM/TSP) patients, multiple sclerosis patients and healthy controls using UMI-based sequencing. The approximately 96 TCR-beta libraries covered PBMC samples along with longitudinal samples, technical triplicates, and paired sorted CD4+ and CD8+ T-cell subsets. The cohort included 60 to 70 subjects: roughly 15 with HAM/TSP, around 34 with multiple sclerosis, and approximately 20 healthy controls. The full study reports these points: TCR clonal expansion was highest in HAM/TSP patients and lowest in MS patients, with MS patients falling below even healthy controls. Expanded clones from different subjects shared no identical CDR3 amino acid sequences, which suggests that TCR-beta repertoires were private in all groups.

Sorted-subset TCR libraries were prepared from about a million sorted CD4+ or CD8+ T cells. PBMCs were separated from peripheral blood using Ficoll-Hypaque density gradient centrifugation and then cryopreserved in liquid nitrogen. The study also sequenced paired sorted CD4+ and CD8+ subsets from healthy controls, HAM/TSP patients and MS patients. cDNA was synthesized by template-switch 5'RACE using a primer with a 10-nucleotide random unique molecular identifier that tagged each TCR transcript. Over 180 million TCR-beta sequences, covering 15-18 subjects, were produced in each sequencing run. The RNeasy kit was used to extract total RNA. TCR-beta VDJ regions were amplified with primers for the TCR constant region and the 5'RACE anchor, using the KAPA Real-time Library Amplification kit. Sample indexes and Illumina adaptors were added in a first PCR, after which library yield was increased in a second PCR. After Ampure bead purification, the TCR product of roughly 650 bp was size-selected on a 2% E-gel SizeSelection system. Before pooling, library quality was assessed on a Bioanalyzer, concentration was determined with Qubit, and library quantification was performed with the Kapa Library Quantification kit. Paired-end 2 x 150 bp sequencing of the libraries was performed on an Illumina HiSeq 2500. To increase sequence diversity, roughly 24-32% phiX was spiked into each library pool. The paper's data handling went like this. The quality-filtered reads were processed with the UMI-based MiGEC pipeline, whose error correction step removed more than 85% of the raw TCR sequences. IMGT germline references were used for aligning VDJ genes, and each clonotype was defined as a unique CDR3 amino acid sequence together with its V-J genes. Clonal expansion, Shannon diversity and CDR3 relatedness were evaluated with VDJtools (CalcPairwiseDistances, ClusterSamples), while phylogenetic trees were built in CLCbio workbench. Clones with at least 8 unique UMIs were defined as expanded, with this threshold being based on coefficient-of-variation modelling across technical triplicates. TCRdb itself trimmed the public reads at Q25 with fastp, ran MiXCR and retained productive beta chains. CDR3 protein sequences are deduplicated, and each keeps its most common genes and DNA. The V and J calls and clone size come from TCRdb's table, not from the authors' own analysis. For this sample the table gives fewer than 50,000 distinct CDR3 sequences, of which 14% were detected only once. Of the sample, approximately 3.6% is held by the ten largest clones.

The CDR3 measures 13 amino acids from cysteine to phenylalanine. The read is trimmed to its CDR3 DNA, 39 bases read in frame from base 1. V lost 3 bases and J lost 5 bases; the stretch between them is 10 bases long. The CDR1 and CDR2 encoded by the germline V gene are SGDLS and YYNGEE. The rearranged chain carries TRBV9 and TRBJ2-3; a tentative D match to TRBD1 spans 5 bases. The sequencing input was CD4+ T cells from blood. This receptor was taken from a woman in her sixties or seventies with HTLV-1-associated myelopathy (HAM/TSP). The bases are TGTGCCAGCAGCGAGCAGGGCGTAGATACGCAGTATTTT. Its coded protein is CASSEQGVDTQYF.